This TCR beta chain originates from a study of identical twins. Regarding the study as a whole: Out-of-frame alpha sequences shared between twins exhibited an excess of low generation probability. Cross-sectional statistical analysis, not tracking of the same donors, underpinned the conclusions.

TCRdb passed the 5' RACE reads through MiXCR, listing each CDR3 protein once. Here the sample spans about 250,000 distinct CDR3 sequences, 7.5% being singletons. Germline V gene sequence: CDR1 MNHEY, CDR2 SMNVEV (reference sequence). CDR3 length: 15 amino acids. V gave up 0 bases and J gave up 11 bases; unmatched junction bases: 10. This clonotype appeared a few times. Its target is unknown. This sample also appeared in a second study, on yellow fever vaccine responses in identical twins. That source adds: The authors reported partly convergent, partly personalized vaccine responses in identical twins.

The clonotype was recovered from a woman aged 18 to 35 in good health. Sequenced: CD8+ T cells sorted from blood. The genes are TRBV27 and TRBJ1-1; TRBD1 matches 9 bases. The CDR3 DNA reads as TGTGCCAGCAGTTTATCGAGTAGGGGACAGGGAGGCGCTTTCTTT. Its protein is CASSLSSRGQGGAFF.